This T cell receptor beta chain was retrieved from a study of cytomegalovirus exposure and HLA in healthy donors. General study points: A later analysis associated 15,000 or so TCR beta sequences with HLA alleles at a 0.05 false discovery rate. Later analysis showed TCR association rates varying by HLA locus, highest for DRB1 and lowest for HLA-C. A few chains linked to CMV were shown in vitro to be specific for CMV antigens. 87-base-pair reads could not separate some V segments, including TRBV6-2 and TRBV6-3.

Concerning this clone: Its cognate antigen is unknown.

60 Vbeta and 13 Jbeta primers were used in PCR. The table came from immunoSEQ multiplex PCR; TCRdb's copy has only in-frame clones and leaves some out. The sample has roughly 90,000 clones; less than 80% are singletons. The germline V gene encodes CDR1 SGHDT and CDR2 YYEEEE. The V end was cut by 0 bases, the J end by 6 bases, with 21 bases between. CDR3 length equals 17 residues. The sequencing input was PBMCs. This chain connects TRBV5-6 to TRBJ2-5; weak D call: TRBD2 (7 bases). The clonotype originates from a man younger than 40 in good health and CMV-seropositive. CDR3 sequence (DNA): TGTGCCAGCAGCTTGGAGATCATGGGGGGGAGGGGGAAGACCCAGTACTTC. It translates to CASSLEIMGGRGKTQYF.